The 26 T cell receptor beta chains given below trace back to one sample, sequenced in a study of shared clonotypes between healthy human individuals. This table comes from immunoSEQ multiplex PCR, and its TCRdb copy is limited to in-frame clones, with some not included. Here the sample spans approximately 2.3 million clones, 80% to 95% being singletons. The specimen sequenced was naive CD4+ T cells from PBMCs. The subset here: CD45RA+ positively selected. These receptors all come from a young man in good health. Some clones in this sample may be carry-over from other donors' samples.

The chain recombines TRBV6-5 with TRBJ2-5; D gene uncertain. The CDR3 sequence is 13 residues long. Looked up from germline, CDR1 is MNHEY and CDR2 is SVGAGI. Trimming left V 5 bases short and J 2 bases short, with 9 bases between. CDR3 amino acids: CASSGVIQETQYF. The CDR3 nucleotides are TGTGCCAGCAGTGGCGTTATTCAAGAGACCCAGTACTTC.

The chain employs TRBV5-6 and TRBJ1-3; no clear D. V shed 0 bases and J shed 4 bases, with 11 bases lying between them. In germline, CDR1 is SGHDT, CDR2 YYEEEE. The CDR3 extends over 15 amino acids. CDR3 sequence (DNA): TGTGCCAGCAGCTTGGGGCGGACGAAAGGAAACACCATATATTTT. Residues: CASSLGRTKGNTIYF.

In the case of this clone: Other DNA variants within this sample encode the same CDR3. As DNA, the CDR3 is TGTGCCAGCAGCCTAGCGGGTGGCTCCTACGAGCAGTACTTC. Protein sequence: CASSLAGGSYEQYF. This rearrangement joins TRBV5-4 to TRBJ2-7, with 8 bases lining up with TRBD2. CDR1 and CDR2 from the germline V gene are SGHNT and YYREEE (reference sequence). Trimming at V came to 4 bases and at J to 0 bases, leaving 3 bases not matched to a gene. The CDR3 length is 14 residues.

The CDR3 loop is CSAGGGSYEQYF. As DNA, the CDR3 is TGCAGCGCAGGGGGCGGGTCCTACGAGCAGTACTTC. The rearrangement uses TRBV29-1 and TRBJ2-7, with 8 bases matching TRBD1. Germline lookup yields CDR1 SQVTM and CDR2 ANQGSEA. V lost 7 bases to trimming and J lost 1 base; unmatched junction nucleotides: 3. This CDR3 spans 12 amino acids.

In regard to this clone: At one end, the junction sequence differs from germline, possibly due to a read error. The chain couples TRBV14 to TRBJ2-3; 8 bases match TRBD2. Per the germline V gene, CDR1 is SGHDN and CDR2 is FVKESK. CDR3 length equals 14 residues. The CDR3 loop reads CASSYSNQREKQSF. Here the CDR3 DNA reads TGTGCCAGCAGCTATTCCAACCAGCGGGAGAAGCAGAGTTTC.

The chain links TRBV15 to TRBJ2-7, with D possibly called TRBD1 or TRBD2 (5 bases each). CDR3 size: 14 residues. Trimming left V 4 bases short and J 4 bases short, with 14 bases between. Germline V gene sequence: CDR1 LNHNV, CDR2 YYDKDF (reference sequence). The CDR3 DNA follows: TGTGCCACCAGCACAGGAGAGGGGCGGTACGAGCAGTACTTC. As protein: CATSTGEGRYEQYF.

Of note for this clone: The sample contains more than one DNA sequence encoding this CDR3. V is TRBV18 and J is TRBJ2-3; D remains ambiguous. Trimming pared 3 bases from V and 0 bases from J, leaving 4 bases between. The CDR3 contains 13 residues. Germline V gene lookup returns CDR1 KGHSH and CDR2 LQKENI. The CDR3 reads CASSPISTDTQYF. DNA of the CDR3: TGTGCCAGCTCACCGATCAGCACAGATACGCAGTATTTT. The complete variable domain, with remaining parts taken from reference TRBV18 and TRBJ2-3, reads NAGVMQNPRHLVRRRGQEARLRCSPMKGHSHVYWYRQLPEEGLKFMVYLQKENIIDESGMPKERFSAEFPKEGPSILRIQQVVRGDSAAYFCASSPISTDTQYFGPGTRLTVL.

The chain joins TRBV6-4 to TRBJ1-5; TRBD1 agrees at 10 bases. This CDR3 is built from 16 residues. CDR1 is MRHNA, CDR2 SNTAGT, per germline. Losses at the gene ends were 2 bases for V and 3 bases for J; bases not matched to a gene: 4. The chain's CDR3 is CASSDGTGVSNQPQHF. In nucleotides, the CDR3 is TGTGCCAGCAGTGACGGGACAGGGGTGTCCAATCAGCCCCAGCATTTT.

The chain links TRBV2 to TRBJ2-5, with 10 bases that match TRBD1. This CDR3 region has 14 residues. V trimming: 4 bases; J trimming: 4 bases; junction bases outside the gene matches: 3. Germline CDR1 SNHLY, CDR2 FYNNEI. Written as DNA, the CDR3 is TGTGCCAGCAGTGCGTGGACAGGGGGAGAGACCCAGTACTTC. It specifies CASSAWTGGETQYF.

V gene TRBV9 combines with J gene TRBJ1-2; D possibly corresponds to TRBD1 (6 bases). This CDR3 is 14 amino acids long. Germline assignment: CDR1 SGDLS and CDR2 YYNGEE. V was shortened by 4 bases and J by 3 bases, with 13 bases between the two germline ends. The CDR3 DNA sequence: TGTGCCAGCAGCTCTCGCCGGGGGCACTATGGCTACACCTTC. Translating it yields CASSSRRGHYGYTF.

This rearrangement joins TRBV29-1 to TRBJ1-5, with D maybe TRBD1 (5 bases). The CDR3 is 14 residues long. In germline, CDR1 is SQVTM, CDR2 ANQGSEA. The ends were cut back, 6 bases at V and 0 bases at J, with 12 bases in the middle. The CDR3 DNA sequence: TGCAGCGTCATCGGGGGGAATAGCAATCAGCCCCAGCATTTT. Protein: CSVIGGNSNQPQHF.

The CDR3 loop reads CASSLARQGASFF. CDR3 nucleotide sequence: TGTGCCAGCAGCTTAGCGCGGCAGGGAGCATCTTTCTTT. The chain is built from TRBV7-9 and TRBJ1-1, with D perhaps matching TRBD1 (5 bases). CDR1 is SEHNR and CDR2 is FQNEAQ in the germline V gene (reference sequence). Trimming took off 0 bases at V and 12 bases at J, with 14 bases between the two ends. The CDR3 has 13 residues.

The genes are TRBV28 and TRBJ2-6; D gene uncertain. V was cut by 4 bases and J by 0 bases, with 10 bases left in between. The CDR3 loop spans 16 amino acids. Germline loops: CDR1 MDHEN, CDR2 SYDVKM. CDR3 residues: CASSSRWSSGANVLTF. The CDR3 DNA reads TGTGCCAGCAGTTCTCGTTGGAGCTCTGGGGCCAACGTCCTGACTTTC.

The chain has TRBV19 and TRBJ1-2; D might be TRBD1 (6 bases). The CDR3 extends over 13 amino acids. Trimming cost V 7 bases and J 6 bases, with 15 bases left between them. Germline CDR1 is LNHDA and CDR2 is SQIVND (reference sequence). The CDR3 region has the DNA TGTGCCAGTAAAGCAGGGGAAAGCGATGGCTACACCTTC. The encoded protein is CASKAGESDGYTF.

The CDR3 is CSVVPGLHSYEQYF. The DNA of the CDR3 is TGCAGCGTGGTACCGGGACTACACTCCTACGAGCAGTACTTC. The chain couples TRBV29-1 to TRBJ2-7; TRBD2 matches at 7 bases. The germline CDR1 and CDR2 sequences are SQVTM and ANQGSEA. The CDR3 is made up of 14 amino acids. With 6 bases clipped from V and 0 bases from J, the junction kept 8 bases outside the gene matches.

The chain couples TRBV20-1 to TRBJ2-5; no clear D gene. Between the trimmed V and J ends, which lost 5 bases and 6 bases, there was a span of 10 bases. CDR3 length: 11 amino acids. Germline CDR1 DFQATT, CDR2 SNEGSKA (reference sequence). CDR3 DNA sequence: TGCAGTGCTTCGGTGAGCCAGACCCAGTACTTC. It translates to CSASVSQTQYF.

The chain recombines TRBV10-3 with TRBJ2-2; 9 bases are shared with TRBD2. The ends lost 7 bases at V and 3 bases at J; junction bases unmatched: 9. Germline V gives CDR1 ENHRY, CDR2 SYGVKD. The CDR3 has 16 amino acids. In DNA form, the CDR3 reads TGTGCCATCACCAACCTAGCGGGAAGGGACACCGGGGAGCTGTTTTTT. Translated: CAITNLAGRDTGELFF.

J is TRBJ1-4 and V is TRBV9, with 8 positions matching TRBD1. Germline loops: CDR1 SGDLS, CDR2 YYNGEE. The CDR3 has 15 amino acids. V lost 0 bases, J lost 8 bases, and 6 bases stayed unmatched. The CDR3 protein is CASSVEGRGREKLFF. The DNA for the CDR3 is TGTGCCAGCAGCGTAGAGGGCAGGGGGCGAGAAAAACTGTTTTTT.

This sequence joins TRBV11-3 and TRBJ2-5; D is possibly TRBD1 (5 bases). There are 16 residues in the CDR3. In germline, CDR1 is SGHNT, CDR2 YENEEA. V gave up 3 bases and J gave up 4 bases, with 18 bases separating them. The CDR3: CASSFGASLLGETQYF. The DNA of the CDR3 is TGTGCCAGCAGCTTTGGGGCTTCCTTGCTAGGAGAGACCCAGTACTTC.

The J gene is TRBJ2-3, the V gene TRBV7-6; the D gene could be TRBD1 or TRBD2 (5 bases each). Trimming shortened V by 5 bases and J by 2 bases, and 14 bases separated the two germline ends. This CDR3 has 15 residues. Germline V gives CDR1 SGHVS, CDR2 FNYEAQ. The CDR3 is CASSPSWGNTDTQYF. In nucleotides, the CDR3 is TGTGCCAGCAGCCCCTCCTGGGGGAACACAGATACGCAGTATTTT.

The gene calls are TRBV11-1 and TRBJ2-5; TRBD2 might be the D (5 bases). The DNA end is more similar to TRBJ2-7, so the J call may be wrong. The CDR3 extends over 14 amino acids. Per the germline V gene, CDR1 is SGHAT and CDR2 is FQDESV (reference sequence). CDR3 amino acids: CASSARDRAYEQYF. The CDR3 DNA sequence: TGTGCCAGCAGCGCCCGGGATAGAGCTTACGAGCAGTACTTC.

This chain joins TRBV5-8 and TRBJ1-4, with D unresolved. This CDR3 is 14 amino acids long. Trimming took off 0 bases at V and 7 bases at J, with 10 bases between the two ends. Germline assignment: CDR1 SGHTS and CDR2 YDEGEE. As DNA, the CDR3 is TGTGCCAGCAGCTTGGGTCAACTCGGTGAAAAACTGTTTTTT. Protein: CASSLGQLGEKLFF.

The V call is TRBV7-3, the J call TRBJ2-5; TRBD2 agrees at 7 bases. The CDR3 length is 15 residues. The junction had 4 bases not matched to a gene; V was cut back by 2 bases and J by 1 base. The V gene's germline CDR1 is SGHTA and CDR2 FQGTGA. CDR3 coding DNA: TGTGCCAGCAGCTTAGTCGCTAGCGGCCAAGAGACCCAGTACTTC. It encodes CASSLVASGQETQYF.

The V gene is TRBV5-1, the J gene TRBJ2-7; 7 positions agree with TRBD2. The CDR3 totals 14 residues. Germline lookup yields CDR1 SGHRS and CDR2 YFSETQ. V was clipped by 0 bases and J by 7 bases; unmatched bases: 7. The chain's CDR3 is CASSLEGGSWEQYF. As DNA, the CDR3 is TGCGCCAGCAGCTTGGAGGGCGGGAGTTGGGAGCAGTACTTC.

This sequence joins TRBV7-3 and TRBJ2-7; no clear D. With 1 base removed from V and 6 bases from J, the gap between germline ends came to 10 bases. The CDR3 consists of 13 residues. Germline CDR1 SGHTA, CDR2 FQGTGA. The DNA of the CDR3 is TGTGCCAGCAGCTTAAGACCGGATAGCGAGCAGTACTTC. Protein: CASSLRPDSEQYF. The entire variable domain, with the rest obtained from reference TRBV7-3 and TRBJ2-7, is as follows: GAGVSQTPSNKVTEKGKYVELRCDPISGHTALYWYRQSLGQGPEFLIYFQGTGAADDSGLPNDRFFAVRPEGSVSTLKIQRTERGDSAVYLCASSLRPDSEQYFGPGTRLTVT.

The V call is TRBV12-5, the J call TRBJ1-1; the D is unclear. V lost 6 bases and J lost 3, with 17 bases in between. The CDR3 loop spans 15 amino acids. Germline lookup yields CDR1 LGHNT and CDR2 FRNRAP. The CDR3 here is CASGFNRGSDTEAFF. CDR3 in DNA: TGTGCTAGTGGGTTTAACCGGGGATCGGACACTGAAGCTTTCTTT.